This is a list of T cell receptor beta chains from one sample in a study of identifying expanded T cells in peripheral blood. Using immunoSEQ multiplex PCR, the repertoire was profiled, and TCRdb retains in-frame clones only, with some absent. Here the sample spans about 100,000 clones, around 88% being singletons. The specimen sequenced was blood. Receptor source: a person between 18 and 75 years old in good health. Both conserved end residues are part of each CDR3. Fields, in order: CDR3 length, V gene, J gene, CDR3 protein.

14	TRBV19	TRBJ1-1	CASTQGQSNTEAFF
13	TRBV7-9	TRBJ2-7	CASSPHLTYEQYF
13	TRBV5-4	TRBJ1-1	CASSLWGHTEAFF
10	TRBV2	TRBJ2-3	CALGVDTQYF
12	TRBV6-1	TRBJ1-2	CASSLISNGYTF
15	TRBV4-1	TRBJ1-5	CASSQGQASNQPQHF
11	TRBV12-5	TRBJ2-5	CASGLQETQYF
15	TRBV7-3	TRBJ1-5	CASSLVGQGNQPQHF
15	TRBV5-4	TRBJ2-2	CASSFLDRDTGELFF
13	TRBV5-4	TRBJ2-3	CASSLWSTDTQYF
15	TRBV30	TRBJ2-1	CAWRGSGGFGNEQFF
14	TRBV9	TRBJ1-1	CASSVDGGITEAFF
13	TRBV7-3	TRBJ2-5	CASSRGQFGTQYF
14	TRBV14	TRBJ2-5	CASSQGLGRETQYF
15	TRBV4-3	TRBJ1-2	CASSQEIAPGYGYTF
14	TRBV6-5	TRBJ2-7	CASGPGPHPYEQYF
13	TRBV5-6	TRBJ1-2	CASSLEGFSGYTF
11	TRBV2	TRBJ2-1	CASSTGEAQFF
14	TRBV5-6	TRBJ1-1	CASSLSYMNTEAFF
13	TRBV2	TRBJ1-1	CASSRGGNTEAFF
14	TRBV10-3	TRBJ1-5	CASSARQGNQPQHF
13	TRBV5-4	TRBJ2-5	CASSLFAGETQYF
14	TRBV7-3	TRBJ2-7	CASSLGPADYEQYF
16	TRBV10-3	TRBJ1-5	CAIKLGDRELNQPQHF
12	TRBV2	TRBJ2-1	CASSDLANEQFF
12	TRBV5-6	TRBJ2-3	CASSFGSDTQYF
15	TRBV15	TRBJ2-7	CATSNTIADSYEQYF
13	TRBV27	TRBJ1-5	CASSLLVHQPQHF
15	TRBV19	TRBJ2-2	CASSIRQGNTGELFF
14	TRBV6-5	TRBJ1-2	CATRFIGQNYGYTF
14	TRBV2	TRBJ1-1	CASSSTGAHTEAFF
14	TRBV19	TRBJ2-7	CASSLQGIHYEQYF
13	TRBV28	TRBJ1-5	CASNRVSNQPQHF
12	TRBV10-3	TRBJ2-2	CAISDNTGELFF
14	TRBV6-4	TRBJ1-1	CASSDKAGNTEAFF
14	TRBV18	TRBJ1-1	CASSPLKGSTEAFF
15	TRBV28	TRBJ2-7	CASSLPTSGRYEQYF
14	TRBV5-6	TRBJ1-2	CASSAPGQNYGYTF
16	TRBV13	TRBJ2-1	CASSRGSGGFLREQFF
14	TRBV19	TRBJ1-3	CASTQRRGANTIYF
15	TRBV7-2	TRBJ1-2	CASSLRQGSRYGYTF
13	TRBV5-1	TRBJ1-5	CASSLTGDQPQHF
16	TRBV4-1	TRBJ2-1	CASSHGLARALSEQFF